This TCR beta chain was recorded in a study of blood T cells in healthy people across ages. Together with a sample-barcoded 5' primer, a J-beta primer mix was included in a second PCR lasting about 7 to 11 cycles. One entry per CDR3 protein results from TCRdb running MiXCR on the 5' RACE reads. The sample yields about 1.4 million distinct CDR3 sequences, roughly 60% seen once. The V end lost 5 bases, the J end lost 9 bases, and 14 bases lay between the germline ends. CDR3 length: 13 amino acids. Germline V gene data show CDR1 as SGHVS and CDR2 as FQNEAQ. Findings of the study overall: Roughly linear age-related decline in beta diversity appeared, significant by age approximately 43.

This clonotype has a handful of counts. What it binds is unknown. The sample consisted of blood. This clonotype originated in a man aged 18 to 30 in good health. The chain joins TRBV7-8 to TRBJ2-1; maybe TRBD1 (6 bases). The CDR3 spells CASSLSLQGEQFF. The CDR3, as DNA: TGTGCCAGCAGCCTGAGTCTACAGGGTGAGCAGTTCTTC.